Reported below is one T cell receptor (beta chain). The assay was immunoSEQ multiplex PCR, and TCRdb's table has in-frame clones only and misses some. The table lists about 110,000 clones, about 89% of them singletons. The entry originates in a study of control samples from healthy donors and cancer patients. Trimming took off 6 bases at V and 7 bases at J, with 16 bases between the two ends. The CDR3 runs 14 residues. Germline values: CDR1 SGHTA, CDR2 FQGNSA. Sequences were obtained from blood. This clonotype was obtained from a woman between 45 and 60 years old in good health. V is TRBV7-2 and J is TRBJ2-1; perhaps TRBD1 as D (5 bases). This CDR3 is CASREKGSGNEQFF. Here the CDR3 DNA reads TGTGCCAGCAGAGAGAAGGGGTCAGGGAATGAGCAGTTCTTC.